This T cell receptor beta chain was captured by sequencing in a study of blood T cell repertoires in COVID-19. The germline V gene encodes CDR1 KGHDR and CDR2 SFDVKD. The CDR3 is made up of 13 amino acids. Trimming took 7 bases from V and 5 from J, leaving 11 bases between them. Clones were sequenced by immunoSEQ multiplex PCR, and TCRdb holds only the in-frame ones, with some missing. In the table there are over 20,000 clones, 88% of which are singletons. The source is a man aged 70-80 years with acute or convalescent COVID-19. This chain links TRBV24-1 with TRBJ2-1; no definite D call. What was sequenced was peripheral blood. The CDR3, as DNA: TGTGCCACCAGGGAGAGTCTTCACAATGAGCAGTTCTTC. Its translation is CATRESLHNEQFF.